This TCR beta chain was sequenced for a study of T cell responses to AZD1222 COVID-19 vaccine. Method: immunoSEQ multiplex PCR; TCRdb's copy keeps in-frame clones and lacks some. The data contain about 75,000 clones, around 89% of them singletons. This clone showed up just once. The target antigen is unknown. Study-wide results and limits: Among spike-specific TCRs, nearly half reportedly target unmutated variant regions. White British donors predominated, females outnumbered males, and clonal diversity was possibly underestimated. The study found Spike-specific TCR breadth and depth rose after two AZD1222 doses.

Sequences were derived from peripheral blood, sampled 28 days after the second dose of the MenACWY control vaccine. The sequence was collected from an adult who received the MenACWY meningococcal vaccine as a control.

CDR3 in DNA: TGTGCCAGCAGTTCATCCGGGTCCCAATCTGGAAACACCATATATTTT. Translated: CASSSSGSQSGNTIYF. The chain links TRBV28 to TRBJ1-3; unclear D gene. Germline V gives CDR1 MDHEN, CDR2 SYDVKM. V lost 4 bases and J lost 1, with 14 bases in between. The CDR3 has 16 amino acids.